A selection of T cell receptor beta chains follows, all from one sample in a study of response to subunit inactivated influenza vaccine. In TCRdb, the RT-PCR reads were re-called with MiXCR into one record per CDR3 protein. The sample holds roughly 790,000 distinct CDR3 sequences, about 20% seen once. Sequencing was performed on PBMCs from blood, taken more than 4 days after vaccination. The receptor source for this set is a man in his forties or fifties who received an inactivated influenza vaccine. Both conserved end residues are part of each CDR3. The D gene is left open where the match is weak. Rows give clone size only sometimes, using once, few, many, or a class for an expanded clone.

cdr3_aa cdr3_nt v_call clone_size d_call j_call
CASSLAGDTHQPQHF TGTGCCAGCAGCTTAGCGGGGGATACTCATCAGCCCCAGCATTTT TRBV7-2 few - TRBJ1-5
CASSLIRDQHF TGTGCCAGCAGTTTAATAAGGGACCAGCATTTT TRBV28 - - TRBJ1-5
CASSRVAGEETQYF TGTGCCAGCAGCAGGGTAGCGGGAGAGGAGACCCAGTACTTC TRBV5-4 few TRBD2 TRBJ2-5
CASSLEANSGGANVLTF TGCGCCAGCAGCTTGGAGGCGAATTCGGGTGGGGCCAACGTCCTGACTTTC TRBV5-1 - - TRBJ2-6
CSVEGGEHNGYEQYF TGCAGCGTTGAGGGAGGGGAGCATAATGGATACGAGCAGTACTTC TRBV29-1 - TRBD2 TRBJ2-7
CASQDRRTNEKLFF TGTGCCAGTCAAGACAGGCGGACTAATGAAAAACTGTTTTTT TRBV2 - - TRBJ1-4
CSATTGRVVGELFF TGCAGTGCTACGACAGGGAGGGTCGTCGGGGAGCTGTTTTTT TRBV20-1 - - TRBJ2-2
CASNRGDRLASTDTQYF TGTGCCAGCAATCGGGGGGACCGACTAGCTAGCACAGATACGCAGTATTTT TRBV12-3/TRBV12-4 many TRBD2 TRBJ2-3
CSARDYSVDTQYF TGCAGTGCTAGAGATTACTCGGTCGATACGCAGTATTTT TRBV20-1 few - TRBJ2-3
CATSRDLLGEGRYETQYF TGTGCCACCAGCAGAGATCTTCTGGGGGAAGGGCGGTATGAGACCCAGTACTTC TRBV15 - - TRBJ2-5
CASSLPGIDTQYF TGTGCCAGCAGCTTACCGGGCATAGATACGCAGTATTTT TRBV11-2 - - TRBJ2-3
CASFGQIPFGYTF TGTGCCAGTTTCGGGCAGATACCTTTCGGCTACACCTTC TRBV28 few - TRBJ1-2
CSASRLAGGEQYF TGCAGTGCTAGCCGACTAGCGGGAGGGGAGCAGTACTTC TRBV20-1 - TRBD2 TRBJ2-7
CASSAGQLNEQFF TGTGCCAGCAGCGCGGGACAGCTTAATGAGCAGTTCTTC TRBV2 once - TRBJ2-1
CSATDRLAGDYEQYF TGCAGTGCTACCGATCGACTAGCGGGAGACTACGAGCAGTACTTC TRBV20-1 few TRBD2 TRBJ2-7
CSAHPDRGDQETQYF TGCAGTGCCCACCCGGACAGGGGAGACCAAGAGACCCAGTACTTC TRBV20-1 few TRBD1 TRBJ2-5
CASRRTGRTEAFF TGTGCCAGCAGGAGGACAGGGAGGACTGAAGCTTTCTTT TRBV12-3/TRBV12-4 - TRBD1 TRBJ1-1
CASSLVPGLAGGPSQYF TGTGCCAGCAGTTTAGTCCCGGGACTAGCGGGAGGGCCTTCCCAGTACTTC TRBV12-3/TRBV12-4 few TRBD2 TRBJ2-5
CASSARRGTAYEQYF TGTGCCAGCAGCGCACGTCGGGGGACGGCCTACGAGCAGTACTTC TRBV7-2 few - TRBJ2-7
CASNYPLRCTDTQYF TGTGCCAGCAACTACCCTCTTAGGTGCACAGATACGCAGTATTTT TRBV27 few - TRBJ2-3
CASSFGTEGSNQPQHF TGTGCCAGCAGTTTCGGGACAGAGGGTAGCAATCAGCCCCAGCATTTT TRBV12-3/TRBV12-4 - TRBD1 TRBJ1-5
CSALLAGDRHEQYF TGCAGTGCGTTACTAGCGGGAGATCGCCACGAGCAGTACTTC TRBV20-1 - TRBD2 TRBJ2-7
CSVEDRGSYEQYF TGCAGCGTTGAGGACCGCGGTTCCTACGAGCAGTACTTC TRBV29-1 many - TRBJ2-7
CASSEKPSSIELDTGELFF TGTGCCAGCTCAGAGAAACCGAGCTCGATCGAGTTGGACACCGGGGAGCTGTTTTTT TRBV18 - - TRBJ2-2
CASGEAVSSYEQYF TGTGCAAGCGGGGAAGCGGTGAGCTCCTACGAGCAGTACTTC TRBV6-1 - TRBD2 TRBJ2-7
CSAEDRLAKNIQYF TGCAGTGCTGAAGACCGGCTAGCCAAAAACATTCAGTACTTC TRBV20-1 few - TRBJ2-4
CASSLDFDNEQFF TGTGCCAGCAGCTTAGACTTCGACAATGAGCAGTTCTTC TRBV7-3 many - TRBJ2-1
CSGAGGIYNEQFF TGCAGTGGAGCGGGGGGGATCTACAATGAGCAGTTCTTC TRBV20-1 - TRBD2 TRBJ2-1
CATSRVDSGRRPDTQYF TGTGCCACCAGCAGAGTGGATAGCGGGAGGAGGCCAGATACGCAGTATTTT TRBV15 few TRBD2 TRBJ2-3